These 27 T cell receptor beta chains were sequenced from one sample in a study of control samples from healthy donors and cancer patients (dated by TCRdb to about 2020). Library preparation used the immunoSEQ multiplex PCR assay. What TCRdb holds here is the immuneACCESS table cut down to in-frame rearrangements. Part of the clones is not present; checked against another copy, under half of the missing clones reflect an unresolved V gene, and the others are unexplained. Within this sample are fewer than 500,000 clones, with 90% of them counted one time only. Of the sample, over 5.5% falls within the top ten clones. Sequences were obtained from PBMCs. Every receptor here comes from a man aged 40-55 years with head and neck cancer.

The rearrangement joins TRBV28 to TRBJ1-2, with a possible D match to TRBD1 (6 bases). Between the trimmed V and J ends, which lost 3 bases and 7 bases, there was a span of 15 bases. Germline assignment: CDR1 MDHEN and CDR2 SYDVKM. The CDR3 runs to 14 residues. The CDR3 DNA is TGTGCCAGCAGTTTTGGTTTGGGGGCTGCTGGCTACACCTTC. Its translation is CASSFGLGAAGYTF.

The V and J genes are TRBV7-3 and TRBJ1-6, with D possibly matching TRBD1 (5 bases). V lost 5 bases, J lost 8 bases, and 10 bases lay in between. The CDR3 is 13 amino acids. Germline-derived CDR1 and CDR2 are SGHTA and FQGTGA. For the CDR3, the DNA is TGTGCCAGCAGCCCGGGGGGGGATTCACCCCTCCACTTT. It encodes CASSPGGDSPLHF.

This clone showed up just once. Here the CDR3 reads CASSPTYDSPFDNQPQHF. The CDR3 bases are TGTGCCAGCAGTCCCACGTATGACAGCCCGTTCGACAATCAGCCCCAGCATTTT. The V and J genes are TRBV27 and TRBJ1-5, with D tentatively TRBD1 (5 bases). V was pared by 5 bases and J by 3 bases, with 23 bases between. The CDR3 length is 18 residues. CDR1 and CDR2 from the germline V gene are MNHEY and SMNVEV (reference sequence).

The gene calls are TRBV28 and TRBJ1-1; 7 bases are shared with TRBD1. In germline, CDR1 is MDHEN, CDR2 SYDVKM. V was pared by 5 bases and J by 3 bases, with 9 bases of the junction left unmatched. CDR3 length: 15 residues. CDR3 sequence: CASSPNRGRDTEAFF. The CDR3 bases are TGTGCCAGCAGTCCTAACAGGGGCCGTGACACTGAAGCTTTCTTT.

V gene TRBV3-1 (or the pseudogene TRBV3-2) combines with J gene TRBJ2-2, with D hard to call. CDR3 size: 14 residues. CDR1 LGHDT and CDR2 YNNKEL come from the germline V gene (reference sequence). The V end was cut by 3 bases, the J end by 4 bases, with 9 bases between. This CDR3 reads CASSHRWGTGELFF. CDR3 in DNA: TGTGCCAGCAGCCATCGATGGGGCACCGGGGAGCTGTTTTTT.

This sequence joins TRBV4-2 and TRBJ2-2; 12 bases are shared with TRBD2. CDR3 size: 16 residues. The germline V gene has CDR1 LGHNA and CDR2 YNFKEQ. After removal of 0 bases from V and 5 bases from J, the junction contained 1 base not matched to a gene. CDR3 amino acids: CASSQDLAGGTGELFF. DNA for the CDR3: TGTGCCAGCAGCCAAGACCTAGCGGGGGGGACCGGGGAGCTGTTTTTT.

This clone appeared a few times. The chain joins TRBV6-2 or TRBV6-3 to TRBJ1-5, with unresolved D. This CDR3 comprises 13 residues. V dropped 2 bases and J dropped 14 bases, with 16 bases sitting between them. Germline V gene sequence: CDR1 MNHEY, CDR2 SVGEGT. CDR3 sequence (DNA): TGTGCCAGCAGTTACGCCTTGACGGTCGAGAAGCATTTT. This encodes CASSYALTVEKHF.

This clone was seen just once. CDR3 in amino acids: CASSRRSDHYYEQYF. The CDR3 nucleotides are TGTGCCAGCAGCCGAAGAAGCGACCACTACTACGAGCAGTACTTC. The V call is TRBV27, the J call TRBJ2-7, with unresolved D. Trimming stripped 6 bases from V and 3 bases from J, with 18 bases between. CDR3 length: 15 residues. Germline V gives CDR1 MNHEY, CDR2 SMNVEV (reference sequence).

This clone was detected only a few times. The rearrangement links TRBV5-4 to TRBJ1-6; 8 bases line up with TRBD1. The CDR3 is 16 amino acids. The V gene's germline CDR1 is SGHNT and CDR2 YYREEE (reference sequence). Unmatched junction bases numbered 11, after V lost 4 bases and J lost 8 bases. The DNA for the CDR3 is TGTGCCAGCAGCCACAGGGCACAGGGGGGAGATTCACCCCTCCACTTT. Its translation is CASSHRAQGGDSPLHF.

This clone came up once. The chain uses TRBV2 and TRBJ1-2; D may be TRBD1 (5 bases). CDR3 length: 14 residues. Trimming left V 3 bases short and J 5 bases short, with 13 bases between. Looked up from germline, CDR1 is SNHLY and CDR2 is FYNNEI. CDR3: CASSDQGDFYGYTF. The CDR3 nucleotides are TGTGCCAGCAGTGACCAAGGGGATTTTTATGGCTACACCTTC.

J is TRBJ2-7 and V is TRBV2; possible D gene TRBD2, 5 bases. Germline CDR1 SNHLY, CDR2 FYNNEI. This CDR3 contains 16 residues. V was shortened by 4 bases and J by 5 bases, with 21 bases between the two germline ends. The CDR3 loop is CASSGLAGPSQDEQYF. DNA for the CDR3: TGTGCCAGCAGTGGGCTAGCTGGTCCCTCCCAAGACGAGCAGTACTTC.

V gene TRBV5-1 combines with J gene TRBJ2-1; 9 bases agree with TRBD2. The J segment lost 0 bases and the V segment lost 4 bases, leaving 11 bases of the junction unmatched. Germline-derived CDR1 and CDR2 are SGHRS and YFSETQ. This CDR3 region has 18 residues. The CDR3 DNA is TGCGCCAGCAGCCTGGTCCGACCGGGACTAGCCTCCTACAATGAGCAGTTCTTC. Translating it yields CASSLVRPGLASYNEQFF.

The chain recombines TRBV28 with TRBJ1-2, with D possibly matching TRBD1 (5 bases). V was cut by 5 bases and J by 5 bases, with 15 bases left in between. This CDR3 is 14 amino acids long. CDR1 MDHEN and CDR2 SYDVKM come from the germline V gene. CDR3: CASSTDPTAYGYTF. The DNA of the CDR3 is TGTGCCAGCAGTACAGACCCGACAGCTTATGGCTACACCTTC.

V usage is TRBV7-3 and J usage is TRBJ2-2, with D possibly matching TRBD1 (6 bases). CDR1 and CDR2 (germline): SGHTA, FQGTGA. The germline V and J ends were trimmed by 2 bases and 4 bases, with 14 bases remaining between them. The CDR3 extends over 16 amino acids. As DNA, the CDR3 is TGTGCCAGCAGCTTATTTGGGGGCCTAGCCACCGGGGAGCTGTTTTTT. Its translation: CASSLFGGLATGELFF.

The genes are TRBV4-3 and TRBJ1-3; unclear D gene. This CDR3 contains 15 residues. Germline V gene data show CDR1 as LGHNA and CDR2 as YSLEER. V gave up 0 bases and J gave up 0 bases, with 6 bases separating them. CDR3 in amino acids: CASSQDFFSGNTIYF. For the CDR3, the DNA is TGCGCCAGCAGCCAAGATTTTTTCTCTGGAAACACCATATATTTT.

This chain links TRBV19 with TRBJ2-7; D unresolved. The CDR3 is 15 amino acids. The germline gives CDR1 LNHDA, CDR2 SQIVND (reference sequence). Trimming removed 5 bases at V and 0 bases at J, with 14 bases between. In DNA, the CDR3 is TGTGCCAGTAGTCCCCGTTGGGGTAGCTCCTACGAGCAGTACTTC. Residues: CASSPRWGSSYEQYF. Together with reference TRBV19 and TRBJ2-7, the CDR3 gives the full variable domain: DGGITQSPKYLFRKEGQNVTLSCEQNLNHDAMYWYRQDPGQGLRLIYYSQIVNDFQKGDIAEGYSVSREKKESFPLTVTSAQKNPTAFYLCASSPRWGSSYEQYFGPGTRLTVT.

The J gene is TRBJ2-1, the V gene TRBV11-2; 11 nucleotides agree with TRBD2. With 2 bases clipped from V and 9 bases from J, the junction kept 9 bases outside the gene matches. Germline V CDR1 and CDR2: SGHAT, FQNNGV. This CDR3 has 16 amino acids. The CDR3 sequence is CASSLSVAGGQGEQFF. The CDR3 DNA reads as TGTGCCAGCAGCTTATCGGTAGCGGGAGGGCAAGGTGAGCAGTTCTTC.

This chain links TRBV2 with TRBJ2-1; 15 bases are shared with TRBD2. V was clipped by 6 bases and J by 0 bases; unmatched bases: 6. The CDR3 runs to 18 residues. CDR1 is SNHLY and CDR2 is FYNNEI in the germline V gene. The DNA for the CDR3 is TGTGCCAGCAGCGGGACTAGCGGGAGGAAGGGCTCCTACAATGAGCAGTTCTTC. Translating it yields CASSGTSGRKGSYNEQFF.

The V call is TRBV9, the J call TRBJ2-3; 9 nucleotides match TRBD2. The CDR3 has 14 amino acids. Germline CDR1 is SGDLS and CDR2 is YYNGEE. V lost 3 bases to trimming and J lost 7 bases; unmatched junction nucleotides: 6. For the CDR3, the DNA is TGTGCCAGCAGCGCCAGCGGGGGGTCAAATACGCAGTATTTT. Residues: CASSASGGSNTQYF.

This sequence joins TRBV2 and TRBJ1-5, with 11 bases lining up with TRBD1. The J segment lost 12 bases and the V segment lost 3 bases, leaving 13 bases of the junction unmatched. Looked up from germline, CDR1 is SNHLY and CDR2 is FYNNEI. The CDR3 spans 16 residues. The CDR3 bases are TGTGCCAGCAGTGAGGGTCCGGGACAGGGGGACCGGGGCCAGCATTTT. This codes for CASSEGPGQGDRGQHF.

This clone was picked up one time. DNA for the CDR3: TGTGCCAGCAGTGATGGGCTAGCGGGAGCGGATACGCAGTATTTT. Translation: CASSDGLAGADTQYF. The rearrangement uses TRBV2 and TRBJ2-3, with 10 bases that match TRBD2. After removal of 3 bases from V and 6 bases from J, the junction contained 6 bases not matched to a gene. The V gene's germline CDR1 is SNHLY and CDR2 FYNNEI. The CDR3 consists of 15 residues.

This clone was observed once. V usage is TRBV30 and J usage is TRBJ2-7; tentative D call: TRBD1 (5 bases). The CDR3 covers 16 residues. Germline V lookup: CDR1 GTSNPN, CDR2 SVGIG (reference sequence). V lost 0 bases to trimming and J lost 1 base, with 16 bases between them. CDR3: CAWSVPIIDSSYEQYF. For the CDR3, the DNA is TGTGCCTGGAGTGTACCCATCATTGACAGTTCCTACGAGCAGTACTTC.

The chain recombines TRBV5-1 with TRBJ2-1, with 8 bases that match TRBD1. This CDR3 is built from 15 residues. Trimming removed 4 bases from V and 6 bases from J; junction bases left unmatched: 9. Germline V gives CDR1 SGHRS, CDR2 YFSETQ. The CDR3 region has the DNA TGCGCCAGCAGCCCTGGGGGACAGGCCCCCAATGAGCAGTTCTTC. This codes for CASSPGGQAPNEQFF. The full variable domain, its missing parts supplied by reference TRBV5-1 and TRBJ2-1, is KAGVTQTPRYLIKTRGQQVTLSCSPISGHRSVSWYQQTPGQGLQFLFEYFSETQRNKGNFPGRFSGRQFSNSRSEMNVSTLELGDSALYLCASSPGGQAPNEQFFGPGTRLTVL.

The chain combines TRBV18 with TRBJ1-5; D may be TRBD1 (5 bases). V was pared by 3 bases and J by 0 bases, with 12 bases between. Per germline, CDR1 KGHSH and CDR2 LQKENI. The CDR3 totals 16 residues. CDR3 protein: CASSPGTPDSNQPQHF. The CDR3 nucleotides are TGTGCCAGCTCACCGGGGACGCCGGATAGCAATCAGCCCCAGCATTTT. The full variable domain, in which reference TRBV18 and TRBJ1-5 provide the parts outside the CDR3, is NAGVMQNPRHLVRRRGQEARLRCSPMKGHSHVYWYRQLPEEGLKFMVYLQKENIIDESGMPKERFSAEFPKEGPSILRIQQVVRGDSAAYFCASSPGTPDSNQPQHFGDGTRLSIL.

The chain combines TRBV3-1 (or the pseudogene TRBV3-2) with TRBJ1-5; 9 positions agree with TRBD1. Germline V gene data show CDR1 as LGHDT and CDR2 as YNNKEL (reference sequence). This CDR3 contains 17 residues. The V and J ends lost 5 bases and 3 bases, in that order; junction bases with no gene match: 11. This CDR3 is CASSKRPGTGINQPQHF. The CDR3 nucleotides read TGTGCCAGCAGCAAACGTCCCGGGACAGGGATCAATCAGCCCCAGCATTTT.

The J gene is TRBJ1-5, the V gene TRBV5-6; no definite D call. Germline CDR1 reads SGHDT; CDR2 reads YYEEEE. The CDR3 sequence is 19 residues long. V was cut by 0 bases and J by 2 bases, with 21 bases left in between. CDR3 amino acids: CASSLGGFGRRFGNQPQHF. DNA for the CDR3: TGTGCCAGCAGCTTGGGGGGTTTCGGGAGACGCTTCGGCAATCAGCCCCAGCATTTT.

This clone appeared a few times. The genes are TRBV29-1 and TRBJ2-7, with D possibly being TRBD1 (6 bases). Trimming pared 7 bases from V and 6 bases from J, leaving 19 bases between. Per the germline V gene, CDR1 is SQVTM and CDR2 is ANQGSEA. The CDR3 loop spans 13 amino acids. This CDR3 is CSATGPSTPEQYF. CDR3 bases: TGCAGCGCGACAGGCCCGTCGACCCCCGAGCAGTACTTC.